This TCR beta chain was profiled in a study of blood T cell repertoires in COVID-19. About the study: PBMCs, B-cell-depleted T cells, or T cells were the source of the cDNA or gDNA that made up the material.

Original processing notes: Estimates of nucleated cell counts were drawn from the amplification of reference gene primers. TCRdb's copy holds only in-frame clones and misses some; the assay was immunoSEQ multiplex PCR. The V and J calls and clone size are taken from that table; D and trimming were inferred from the DNA. This table holds 150,000 to 200,000 clones, approximately 90% found once. In its sample, this clone was seen once. CDR3 size: 18 residues. V dropped 5 bases and J dropped 2; count of bases not matched to a gene: 11. The V gene's germline CDR1 is SEHNR and CDR2 FQNEAQ (reference sequence).

The chain carries TRBV7-9 and TRBJ2-3, with TRBD2 identical over 12 bases. This sequence originates from a man aged 65-85 years with active or convalescent COVID-19. What was sequenced was peripheral blood. The CDR3 protein is CASSPYTSGGTNTDTQYF. Here the CDR3 DNA reads TGTGCCAGCAGCCCCTATACTAGCGGGGGGACCAACACAGATACGCAGTATTTT.